This T cell receptor beta chain is from a study of beta chain features in type 1 diabetes. Study-level points and caveats: Moderately but significantly shorter TCRB CDR3s were found in Type 1 diabetes patients in all four CD4+ subsets. Amplification by PCR could prefer shorter templates, with the same effect in patients and controls.

Trimming cost V 2 bases and J 4 bases; bases outside gene matches: 4. The CDR3 is made up of 15 amino acids. CDR1 is SGHNT and CDR2 is YYREEE in the germline V gene (reference sequence). Expressed TCRB transcripts were sequenced because the entire RNA isolate underwent reverse transcription. Method: immunoSEQ multiplex PCR; TCRdb's copy keeps in-frame clones and lacks some. The table lists roughly 220,000 clones, 16% of them singletons. A few counts support this clone. Its specificity is unknown. It was one heparinised blood draw, averaging around 120 mL, that each donor gave. The rearrangement uses TRBV5-4 and TRBJ2-3; 10 nucleotides match TRBD2. Source material: naive CD4+ T cells from blood. The sequence was collected from a man aged 30 to 45 with type 1 diabetes. In nucleotides, the CDR3 is TGTGCCAGCAGCTTCCCAGCGGGAGGGCCAGATACGCAGTATTTT. Protein product: CASSFPAGGPDTQYF.